This T cell receptor (beta chain) was recorded in a study of T cell responses to AZD1222 COVID-19 vaccine. Here immunoSEQ multiplex PCR was the method, and the copy in TCRdb shows in-frame clones only, minus some. This table has some 150,000 clones, approximately 93% appearing once. The V segment lost 3 bases and the J segment 6 bases; nucleotides outside the gene matches: 5. This CDR3 region has 16 residues. Germline V gives CDR1 SGHRS, CDR2 YFSETQ. The sample in question was peripheral blood, obtained on day 0 of AZD1222 vaccination. The chain employs TRBV5-1 and TRBJ2-1, with 14 bases identical to TRBD2. The sequence derives from an adult in good health. The CDR3 loop reads CASSSGLAGGLNEQFF. CDR3 DNA sequence: TGCGCCAGCAGCTCCGGACTAGCGGGGGGACTCAATGAGCAGTTCTTC.